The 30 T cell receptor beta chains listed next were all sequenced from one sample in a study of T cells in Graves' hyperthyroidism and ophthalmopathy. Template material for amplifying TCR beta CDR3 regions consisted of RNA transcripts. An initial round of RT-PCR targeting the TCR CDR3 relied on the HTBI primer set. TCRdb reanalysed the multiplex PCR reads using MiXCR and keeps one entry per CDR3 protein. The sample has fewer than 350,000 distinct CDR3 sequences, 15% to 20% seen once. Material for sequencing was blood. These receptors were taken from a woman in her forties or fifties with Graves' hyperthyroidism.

CDR3 sequence (DNA): TGTGCCTGGAGCAGGGACCGCAAAGGCGAGCAGTACTTC. It encodes CAWSRDRKGEQYF. The V call is TRBV30, the J call TRBJ2-7; D could derive from TRBD1 or TRBD2 (5 bases each). Germline V gene data show CDR1 as GTSNPN and CDR2 as SVGIG (reference sequence). The CDR3 contains 13 residues. V gave up 3 bases and J gave up 6 bases, with 15 bases separating them.

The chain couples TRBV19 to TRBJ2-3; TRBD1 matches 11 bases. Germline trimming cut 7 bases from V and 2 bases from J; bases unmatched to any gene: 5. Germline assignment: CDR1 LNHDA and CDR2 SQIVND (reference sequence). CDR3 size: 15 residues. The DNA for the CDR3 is TGTGCCAGTATGTGGACAGGGGGCGTCACAGATACGCAGTATTTT. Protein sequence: CASMWTGGVTDTQYF. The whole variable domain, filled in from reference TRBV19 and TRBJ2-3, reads DGGITQSPKYLFRKEGQNVTLSCEQNLNHDAMYWYRQDPGQGLRLIYYSQIVNDFQKGDIAEGYSVSREKKESFPLTVTSAQKNPTAFYLCASMWTGGVTDTQYFGPGTRLTVL.

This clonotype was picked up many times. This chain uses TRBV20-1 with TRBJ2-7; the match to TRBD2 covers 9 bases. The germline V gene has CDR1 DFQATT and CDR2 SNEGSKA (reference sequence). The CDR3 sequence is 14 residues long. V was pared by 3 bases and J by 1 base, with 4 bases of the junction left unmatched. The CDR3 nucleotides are TGCAGTGCTAGGTCTCTAGCGGGATCCTACGAGCAGTACTTC. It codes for CSARSLAGSYEQYF.

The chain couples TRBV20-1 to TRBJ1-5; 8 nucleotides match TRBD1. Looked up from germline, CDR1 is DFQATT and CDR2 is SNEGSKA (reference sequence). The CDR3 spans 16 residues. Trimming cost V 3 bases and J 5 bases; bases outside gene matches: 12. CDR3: CSARGGGQGAYQPQHF. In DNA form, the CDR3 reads TGCAGTGCTAGGGGCGGCGGGCAGGGGGCATATCAGCCCCAGCATTTT.

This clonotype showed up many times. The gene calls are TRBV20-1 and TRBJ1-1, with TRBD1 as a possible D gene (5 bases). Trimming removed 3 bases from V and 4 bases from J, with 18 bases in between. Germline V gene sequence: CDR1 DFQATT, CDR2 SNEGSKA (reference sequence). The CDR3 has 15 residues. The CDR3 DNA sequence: TGCAGTGCTAGGGACACAAAAAAGTCGGGCACTGAAGCTTTCTTT. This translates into CSARDTKKSGTEAFF.

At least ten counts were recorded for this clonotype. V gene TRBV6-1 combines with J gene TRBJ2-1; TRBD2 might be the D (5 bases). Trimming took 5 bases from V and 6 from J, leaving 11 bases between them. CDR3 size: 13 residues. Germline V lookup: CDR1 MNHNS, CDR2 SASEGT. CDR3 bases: TGTGCCAGCAGTACGGACTGGATCAATGAGCAGTTCTTC. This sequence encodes CASSTDWINEQFF.

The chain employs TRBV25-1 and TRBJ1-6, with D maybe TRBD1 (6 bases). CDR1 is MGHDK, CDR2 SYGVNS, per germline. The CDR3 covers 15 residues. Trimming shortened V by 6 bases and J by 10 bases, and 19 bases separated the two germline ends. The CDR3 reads CASSPSQGRGSPLHF. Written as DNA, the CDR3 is TGTGCCAGCAGCCCATCACAGGGCCGGGGGTCACCCCTCCACTTT.

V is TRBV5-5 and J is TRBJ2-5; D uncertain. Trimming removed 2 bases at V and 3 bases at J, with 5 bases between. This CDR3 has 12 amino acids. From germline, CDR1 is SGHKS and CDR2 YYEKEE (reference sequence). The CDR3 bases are TGTGCCAGCAGCTTTAATGAAGAGACCCAGTACTTC. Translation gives CASSFNEETQYF.

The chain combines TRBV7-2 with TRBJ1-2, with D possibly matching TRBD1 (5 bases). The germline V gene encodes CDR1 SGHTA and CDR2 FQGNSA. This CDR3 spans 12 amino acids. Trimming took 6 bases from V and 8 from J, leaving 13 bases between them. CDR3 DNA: TGTGCCAGCAGTCTCGGGGGGGTGGGCTACACCTTC. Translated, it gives CASSLGGVGYTF.

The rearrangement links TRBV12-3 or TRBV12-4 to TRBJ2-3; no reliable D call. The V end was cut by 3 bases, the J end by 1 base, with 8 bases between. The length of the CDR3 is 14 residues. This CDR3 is CASSLYQGTDTQYF. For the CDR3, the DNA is TGTGCCAGCAGTTTGTATCAGGGCACAGATACGCAGTATTTT.

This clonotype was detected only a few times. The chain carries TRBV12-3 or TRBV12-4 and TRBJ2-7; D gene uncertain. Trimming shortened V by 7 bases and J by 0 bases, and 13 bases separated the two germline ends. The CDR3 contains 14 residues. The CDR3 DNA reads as TGTGCCAGCAAAGTGGGCCTTTCCTCCTACGAGCAGTACTTC. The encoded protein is CASKVGLSSYEQYF.

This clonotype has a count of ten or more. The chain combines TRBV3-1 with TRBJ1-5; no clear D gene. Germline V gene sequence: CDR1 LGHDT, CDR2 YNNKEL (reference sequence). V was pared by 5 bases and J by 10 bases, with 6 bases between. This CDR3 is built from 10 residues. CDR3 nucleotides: TGTGCCAGCAGCGGGTTTCCCCAGCATTTT. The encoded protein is CASSGFPQHF. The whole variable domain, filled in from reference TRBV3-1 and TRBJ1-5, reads DTAVSQTPKYLVTQMGNDKSIKCEQNLGHDTMYWYKQDSKKFLKIMFSYNNKELIINETVPNRFSPKSPDKAHLNLHINSLELGDSAVYFCASSGFPQHFGDGTRLSIL.

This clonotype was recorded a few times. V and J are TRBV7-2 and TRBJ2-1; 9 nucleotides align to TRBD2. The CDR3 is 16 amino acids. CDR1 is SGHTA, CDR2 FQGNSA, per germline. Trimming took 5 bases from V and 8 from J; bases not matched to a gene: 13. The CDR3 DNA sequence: TGTGCCAGCAGCCTTATGGGGCTAGCGGGATACGATGAGCAGTTCTTC. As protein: CASSLMGLAGYDEQFF.

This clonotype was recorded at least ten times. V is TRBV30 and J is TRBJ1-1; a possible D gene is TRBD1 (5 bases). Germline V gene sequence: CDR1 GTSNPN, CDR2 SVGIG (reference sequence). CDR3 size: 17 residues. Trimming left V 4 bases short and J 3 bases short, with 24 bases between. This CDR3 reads CAWKPPGPGTEDTEAFF. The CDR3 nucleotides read TGTGCCTGGAAGCCACCGGGCCCAGGGACTGAGGACACTGAAGCTTTCTTT.

The CDR3 DNA is TGCGCCAGCAGCCCCCAACCGACAGCTGGGGCCAACGTCCTGACTTTC. This sequence encodes CASSPQPTAGANVLTF. The chain has TRBV5-1 and TRBJ2-6; weak D call: TRBD1 (5 bases). The germline V gene encodes CDR1 SGHRS and CDR2 YFSETQ. The V and J ends lost 4 bases and 2 bases respectively, with 13 bases between them. The CDR3 is 16 amino acids.

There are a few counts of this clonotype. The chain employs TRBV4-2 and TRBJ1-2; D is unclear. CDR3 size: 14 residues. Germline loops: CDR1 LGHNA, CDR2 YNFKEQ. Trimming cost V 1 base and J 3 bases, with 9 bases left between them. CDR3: CASSQGLQDYGYTF. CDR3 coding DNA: TGTGCCAGCAGCCAAGGGCTTCAAGACTATGGCTACACCTTC.

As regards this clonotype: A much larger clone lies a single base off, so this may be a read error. The CDR3 protein is CASSETGSHEQYF. For the CDR3, the DNA is TGTGCCAGCAGTGAAACAGGTTCCCATGAGCAGTACTTC. The chain has TRBV2 and TRBJ2-7; tentatively, D is TRBD1 (5 bases). The germline V gene encodes CDR1 SNHLY and CDR2 FYNNEI. Trimming took off 2 bases at V and 7 bases at J, with 12 bases between the two ends. The CDR3 spans 13 residues.

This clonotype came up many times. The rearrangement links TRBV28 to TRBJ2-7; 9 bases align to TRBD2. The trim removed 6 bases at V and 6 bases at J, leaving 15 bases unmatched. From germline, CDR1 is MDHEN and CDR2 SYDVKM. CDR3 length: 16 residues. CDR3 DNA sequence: TGTGCCAGCAGCTTCACGGGCGGGAGGGCCTCGGTCGAGCAGTACTTC. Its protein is CASSFTGGRASVEQYF.

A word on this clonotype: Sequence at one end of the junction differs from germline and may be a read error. The CDR3: CAISQTGPQSEQYF. CDR3 DNA: TGTGCCATCAGTCAGACGGGTCCCCAGAGCGAGCAGTACTTC. The chain links TRBV6-1 to TRBJ2-7, with no clear D. Germline assignment: CDR1 MNHNS and CDR2 SASEGT. This CDR3 region has 14 residues.

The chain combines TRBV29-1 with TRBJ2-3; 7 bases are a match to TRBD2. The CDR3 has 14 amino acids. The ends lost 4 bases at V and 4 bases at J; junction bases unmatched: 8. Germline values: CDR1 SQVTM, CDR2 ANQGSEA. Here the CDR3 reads CSVGRGGEADTQYF. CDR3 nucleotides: TGCAGCGTTGGGAGGGGAGGGGAGGCAGATACGCAGTATTTT.

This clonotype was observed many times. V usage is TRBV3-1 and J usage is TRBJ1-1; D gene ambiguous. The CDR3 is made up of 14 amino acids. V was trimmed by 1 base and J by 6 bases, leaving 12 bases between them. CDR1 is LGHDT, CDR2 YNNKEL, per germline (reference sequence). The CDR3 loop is CASSQVAAPAEAFF. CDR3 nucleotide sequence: TGTGCCAGCAGCCAAGTCGCGGCCCCCGCTGAAGCTTTCTTT.

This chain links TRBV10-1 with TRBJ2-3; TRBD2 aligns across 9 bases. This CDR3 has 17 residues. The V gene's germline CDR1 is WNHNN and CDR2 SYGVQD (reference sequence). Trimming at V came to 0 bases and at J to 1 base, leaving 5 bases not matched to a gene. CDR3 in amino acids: CASSESSSSGGTDTQYF. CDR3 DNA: TGCGCCAGCAGTGAGTCGAGTTCTAGCGGGGGCACAGATACGCAGTATTTT.

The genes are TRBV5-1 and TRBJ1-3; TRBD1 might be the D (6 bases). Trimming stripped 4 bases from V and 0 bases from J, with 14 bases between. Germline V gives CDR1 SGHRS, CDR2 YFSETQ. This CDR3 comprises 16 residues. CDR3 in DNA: TGCGCCAGCAGCGGAACGGGGGGCTTCTCTGGAAACACCATATATTTT. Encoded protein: CASSGTGGFSGNTIYF. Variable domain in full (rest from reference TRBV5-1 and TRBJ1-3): KAGVTQTPRYLIKTRGQQVTLSCSPISGHRSVSWYQQTPGQGLQFLFEYFSETQRNKGNFPGRFSGRQFSNSRSEMNVSTLELGDSALYLCASSGTGGFSGNTIYFGEGSWLTVV.

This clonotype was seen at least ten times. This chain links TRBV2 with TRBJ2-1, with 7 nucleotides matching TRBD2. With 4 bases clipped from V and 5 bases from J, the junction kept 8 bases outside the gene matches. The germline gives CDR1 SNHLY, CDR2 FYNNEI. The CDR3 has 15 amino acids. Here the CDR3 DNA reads TGTGCCAGCAGTGTAGCGGGCACTCTCCACAATGAGCAGTTCTTC. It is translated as CASSVAGTLHNEQFF.

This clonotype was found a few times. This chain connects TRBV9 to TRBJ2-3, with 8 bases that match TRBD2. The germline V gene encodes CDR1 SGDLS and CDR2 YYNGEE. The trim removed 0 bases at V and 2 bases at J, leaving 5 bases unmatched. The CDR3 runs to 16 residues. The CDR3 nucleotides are TGTGCCAGCAGCGTAGACCCTAGCGGGCCCACAGATACGCAGTATTTT. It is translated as CASSVDPSGPTDTQYF.

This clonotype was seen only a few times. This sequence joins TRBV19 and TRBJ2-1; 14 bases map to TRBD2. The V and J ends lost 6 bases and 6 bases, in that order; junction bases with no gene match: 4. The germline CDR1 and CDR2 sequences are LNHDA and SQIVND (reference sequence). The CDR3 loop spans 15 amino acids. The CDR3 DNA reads TGTGCCAGTAGGCCGACTAGCGGGAGGGCCAATGAGCAGTTCTTC. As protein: CASRPTSGRANEQFF.

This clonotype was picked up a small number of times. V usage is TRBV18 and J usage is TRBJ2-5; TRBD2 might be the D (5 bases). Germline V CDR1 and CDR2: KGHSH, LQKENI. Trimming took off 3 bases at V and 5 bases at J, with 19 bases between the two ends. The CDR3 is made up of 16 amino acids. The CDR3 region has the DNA TGTGCCAGCTCACCGGCTGAGGGTCTTGGGCTCGAGACCCAGTACTTC. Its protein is CASSPAEGLGLETQYF.

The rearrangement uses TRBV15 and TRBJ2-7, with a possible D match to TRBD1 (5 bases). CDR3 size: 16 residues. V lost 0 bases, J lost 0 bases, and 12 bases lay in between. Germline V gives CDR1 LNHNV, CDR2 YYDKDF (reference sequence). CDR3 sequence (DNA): TGTGCCACCAGCAGAGATCTTGGGGCGGACTCCTACGAGCAGTACTTC. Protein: CATSRDLGADSYEQYF.

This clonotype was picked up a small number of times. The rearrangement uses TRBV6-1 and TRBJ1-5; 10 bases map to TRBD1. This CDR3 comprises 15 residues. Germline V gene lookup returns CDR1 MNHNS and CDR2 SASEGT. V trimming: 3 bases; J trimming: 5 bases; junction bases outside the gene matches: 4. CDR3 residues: CASSEGQGTYQPQHF. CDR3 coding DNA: TGTGCCAGCAGTGAGGGACAGGGGACTTATCAGCCCCAGCATTTT.

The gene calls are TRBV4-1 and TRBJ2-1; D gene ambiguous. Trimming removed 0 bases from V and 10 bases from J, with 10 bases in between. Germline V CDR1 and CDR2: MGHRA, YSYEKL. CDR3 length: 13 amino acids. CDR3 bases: TGCGCCAGCAGCCAAGATCCAAGCGTCGAGCAGTTCTTC. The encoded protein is CASSQDPSVEQFF.